The 14 T cell receptor beta chains reported below all come from one sample, sequenced in a study of shared T cell receptors in the human thymus (dated by TCRdb to the early 2020s). Libraries were prepared through the immunoSEQ multiplex PCR assay. The source is immuneACCESS, and TCRdb retained only in-frame sequences with V and J called. Part of the clones is not carried over; for the studies checked, unresolved V genes explain less than half of this, and the remainder is unexplained. The table for this sample lists about 660,000 clones; 87% of them were counted only once. Under 0.01% of the sample is held by the ten biggest clonotypes. These same data were also listed under a study on human thymus T cells.

Specimen: thymocytes. The receptors originated from a boy younger than two with a congenital heart defect. Donor details come from another sample of the same person, matched by shared clones.

The chain joins TRBV4-1 to TRBJ2-7, with D perhaps TRBD2 (5 bases). Deletions cut 0 bases from V and 2 bases from J, with 17 bases between. CDR1 and CDR2 (germline): MGHRA, YSYEKL. The CDR3 runs to 17 residues. CDR3 residues: CASSQDLRGYGPYEQYF. CDR3 in DNA: TGCGCCAGCAGCCAAGATTTGCGAGGGTACGGGCCCTACGAGCAGTACTTC.

V gene TRBV11-2 combines with J gene TRBJ2-4; TRBD1 might be the D (6 bases). CDR1 and CDR2 from the germline V gene are SGHAT and FQNNGV. V was pared by 5 bases and J by 3 bases, with 17 bases between. CDR3 size: 16 residues. The CDR3 sequence: CASSPPGHRDKNIQYF. The CDR3 nucleotides are TGTGCCAGCAGCCCGCCGGGCCACAGGGACAAAAACATTCAGTACTTC.

In this sample, this clone turned up a few times. Different DNA sequences within this sample yield the same CDR3. J is TRBJ2-5 and V is TRBV4-3; D not resolved. V was cut by 1 base and J by 2 bases, with 8 bases left in between. The CDR3 has 14 residues. Germline V gene data show CDR1 as LGHNA and CDR2 as YSLEER. This CDR3 reads CASSQVRDQETQYF. The CDR3 coding sequence is TGCGCCAGCAGCCAAGTCCGAGATCAAGAGACCCAGTACTTC.

The V and J genes are TRBV28 and TRBJ2-1, with TRBD2 matching 7 bases. This CDR3 spans 15 amino acids. Germline V gene lookup returns CDR1 MDHEN and CDR2 SYDVKM. Trimming took 5 bases from V and 6 from J; bases not matched to a gene: 10. CDR3 in DNA: TGTGCCAGCAGTCCGTCGGGGGGAGAGGGCAATGAGCAGTTCTTC. Translation: CASSPSGGEGNEQFF.

The rearrangement joins TRBV4-1 to TRBJ1-2, with 7 bases lining up with TRBD1. The CDR3 is made up of 17 amino acids. V dropped 2 bases and J dropped 1; count of bases not matched to a gene: 10. The germline gives CDR1 MGHRA, CDR2 YSYEKL. CDR3 amino acids: CASSQTTYRGLNYGYTF. CDR3 nucleotides: TGCGCCAGCAGCCAAACGACTTACAGGGGCCTTAACTATGGCTACACCTTC.

This chain uses TRBV5-1 with TRBJ2-7; 7 nucleotides line up with TRBD1. The CDR3 runs to 14 residues. Per the germline V gene, CDR1 is SGHRS and CDR2 is YFSETQ. J was trimmed by 3 bases and V by 3 bases; bases with no gene match: 6. The CDR3 is CASSSGTADYEQYF. DNA of the CDR3: TGCGCCAGCAGCTCTGGGACAGCGGACTACGAGCAGTACTTC.

The chain joins TRBV28 to TRBJ2-7; 10 bases agree with TRBD2. Germline V gene data show CDR1 as MDHEN and CDR2 as SYDVKM. The V and J ends lost 3 bases and 5 bases, in that order; junction bases with no gene match: 10. The CDR3 runs 16 residues. CDR3 sequence: CASSFSGLAGVHEQYF. The CDR3 DNA sequence: TGTGCCAGCAGTTTTTCCGGGCTAGCGGGAGTCCACGAGCAGTACTTC.

In nucleotides, the CDR3 is TGTGCCAGCAGGGGCAGGGGGGCGTCTGAAGCTTTCTTT. Its translation: CASRGRGASEAFF. The genes are TRBV28 and TRBJ1-1; 7 bases are shared with TRBD1. Germline V lookup: CDR1 MDHEN, CDR2 SYDVKM. The junction had 7 bases not matched to a gene; V was cut back by 6 bases and J by 6 bases. This CDR3 is 13 amino acids long.

The rearrangement joins TRBV2 to TRBJ1-5; 9 positions agree with TRBD1. Trimming took 2 bases from V and 4 from J; bases not matched to a gene: 21. CDR3 length: 21 residues. Germline loops: CDR1 SNHLY, CDR2 FYNNEI. CDR3 in DNA: TGTGCCAGCAGTGAACGAAGTATTGGACCCCTATTGGACAGGGGAAATCAGCCCCAGCATTTT. Its protein product is CASSERSIGPLLDRGNQPQHF.

This rearrangement joins TRBV5-1 to TRBJ2-3; 7 nucleotides line up with TRBD1. The CDR3 is made up of 19 amino acids. CDR1 is SGHRS, CDR2 YFSETQ, per germline. The junction had 18 bases not matched to a gene; V was cut back by 5 bases and J by 0 bases. This chain's CDR3 is CASRRGGRSKGTSTDTQYF. DNA of the CDR3: TGCGCCAGCAGAAGAGGGGGCAGGTCGAAAGGTACTAGCACAGATACGCAGTATTTT.

To note about this clone: Other DNA sequences in this sample translate to the same CDR3. The CDR3 here is CASSLAGSYEQYF. Here the CDR3 DNA reads TGTGCCAGCAGTTTAGCGGGATCTTACGAGCAGTACTTC. This chain uses TRBV27 with TRBJ2-7; tentatively, D is TRBD2 (6 bases). The CDR3 covers 13 residues. Trimming took off 2 bases at V and 4 bases at J, with 9 bases between the two ends. Germline CDR1 reads MNHEY; CDR2 reads SMNVEV (reference sequence).

The CDR3 loop is CASSGSGAPYEQYF. DNA for the CDR3: TGTGCCAGCAGCGGTAGCGGAGCACCTTACGAGCAGTACTTC. The V call is TRBV6-5, the J call TRBJ2-7; the D gene is possibly TRBD2 (6 bases). The germline V gene has CDR1 MNHEY and CDR2 SVGAGI. Trimming removed 6 bases from V and 4 bases from J, with 16 bases in between. The CDR3 loop spans 14 amino acids.

This clone was counted only a few times. CDR3 sequence: CATSRVRGGGGYTF. DNA for the CDR3: TGTGCCACCAGCAGAGTAAGGGGTGGTGGTGGCTACACCTTC. This chain joins TRBV15 and TRBJ1-2, with a possible D match to TRBD1 (5 bases). Trimming stripped 1 base from V and 7 bases from J, with 13 bases between. CDR3 length: 14 amino acids. The germline CDR1 and CDR2 sequences are LNHNV and YYDKDF (reference sequence).

A note on this clone: Other DNA sequences within the sample encode an identical CDR3. V is TRBV4-3 and J is TRBJ1-2, with TRBD1 as a possible D gene (6 bases). Germline lookup yields CDR1 LGHNA and CDR2 YSLEER. Deletions cut 0 bases from V and 4 bases from J, with 12 bases between. CDR3 length equals 15 residues. The CDR3 DNA sequence: TGCGCCAGCAGCCAAGATCTTACAGGGATCTATGGCTACACCTTC. Translation gives CASSQDLTGIYGYTF.